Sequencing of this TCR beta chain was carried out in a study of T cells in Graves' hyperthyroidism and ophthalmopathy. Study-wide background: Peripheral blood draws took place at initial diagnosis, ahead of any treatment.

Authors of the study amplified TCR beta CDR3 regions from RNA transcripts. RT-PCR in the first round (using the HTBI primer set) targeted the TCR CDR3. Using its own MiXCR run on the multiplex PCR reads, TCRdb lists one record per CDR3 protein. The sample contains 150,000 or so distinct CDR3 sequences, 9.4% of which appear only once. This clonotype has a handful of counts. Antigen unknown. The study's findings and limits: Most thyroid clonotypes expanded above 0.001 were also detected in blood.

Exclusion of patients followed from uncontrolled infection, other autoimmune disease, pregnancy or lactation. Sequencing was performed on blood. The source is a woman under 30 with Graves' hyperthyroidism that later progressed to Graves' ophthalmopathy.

The CDR3 here is CASSFDRGLSYEQYF. Written as DNA, the CDR3 is TGTGCCAGCAGTTTCGACAGGGGGCTCTCCTACGAGCAGTACTTC. The chain is built from TRBV27 and TRBJ2-7; 10 nucleotides align to TRBD1. The CDR3 consists of 15 residues. The germline V gene encodes CDR1 MNHEY and CDR2 SMNVEV (reference sequence). J was trimmed by 0 bases and V by 3 bases; bases with no gene match: 2.